This T cell receptor beta chain was obtained from a study of early T cells in non-severe SARS-CoV-2 infection. Overall study results and limits: VDJdb-based matching was biased toward anti-spike CD8 responses and missed private and CD4 specificities.

The sample holds many counts of this clonotype. Antigen unknown. This CDR3 is built from 14 residues. The germline V gene has CDR1 SEHNR and CDR2 FQNEAQ (reference sequence). Trimming shortened V by 7 bases and J by 4 bases, and 14 bases separated the two germline ends. Separate cDNA molecules each had unique molecular identifiers attached to them. TCRdb re-analysed the 5' RACE reads in MiXCR, keeping a single row per CDR3 protein. Of 55,000 to 70,000 distinct CDR3 sequences listed, over 5% are singletons. The receptor comes from an adult who was a healthcare worker with PCR-confirmed SARS-CoV-2 infection or an uninfected control (not recorded which). Sequencing was performed on whole blood. This rearrangement joins TRBV7-9 to TRBJ2-1, with D perhaps matching TRBD2 (6 bases). CDR3 sequence (DNA): TGTGCCAGCACCTCTAGGGAGGTATACAATGAGCAGTTCTTC. Translated: CASTSREVYNEQFF.